Shown below are 7 T cell receptor beta chains from a single sample sequenced in a study of cytomegalovirus exposure and HLA in healthy donors. Primers for the PCR totalled 60 Vbeta and 13 Jbeta. Produced via immunoSEQ multiplex PCR; TCRdb's table is partial and in-frame only. The sample holds 160,000 or so clones, approximately 79% seen once. The sequencing input was PBMCs. Source of these receptors: a man aged 35-49 years in good health and CMV-seropositive.

The V gene is TRBV7-2, the J gene TRBJ2-7; TRBD1 agrees at 9 bases. Germline values: CDR1 SGHTA, CDR2 FQGNSA. V lost 5 bases, J lost 3 bases, and 5 bases stayed unmatched. The CDR3 runs 14 residues. CDR3 amino acids: CASSTGQGIYEQYF. CDR3 bases: TGTGCCAGCAGCACCGGACAGGGGATCTACGAGCAGTACTTC.

CDR3 loop: CASSLGPGVNNEQYF. The CDR3 DNA is TGTGCCAGCAGCTTAGGTCCAGGGGTGAATAACGAGCAGTACTTC. The V call is TRBV7-8, the J call TRBJ2-7, with D tentatively TRBD1 (6 bases). Per germline, CDR1 SGHVS and CDR2 FQNEAQ. This CDR3 comprises 15 residues. V was pared by 1 base and J by 5 bases, with 15 bases between.

The J gene is TRBJ1-2, the V gene TRBV10-3, with a tentative D call TRBD1 (5 bases). Germline values: CDR1 ENHRY, CDR2 SYGVKD. This CDR3 has 13 residues. Between the trimmed V and J ends, which lost 5 bases and 6 bases, there was a span of 13 bases. This CDR3 reads CAISRGGVDGYTF. The DNA of the CDR3 is TGTGCCATCAGTCGGGGGGGGGTCGATGGCTACACCTTC.

This chain uses TRBV10-3 with TRBJ2-3; D ambiguous. Looked up from germline, CDR1 is ENHRY and CDR2 is SYGVKD. Trimming cost V 6 bases and J 3 bases, with 4 bases left between them. This CDR3 has 11 amino acids. The CDR3 DNA reads as TGTGCCATCAGACGGACAGATACGCAGTATTTT. Encoded protein: CAIRRTDTQYF.

Note on this clone: Other nucleotide sequences from this sample produce the same CDR3. In DNA form, the CDR3 reads TGTGCCAGCAGCGTAGGAGGGAGCACAGATACGCAGTATTTT. Protein: CASSVGGSTDTQYF. The chain joins TRBV9 to TRBJ2-3; perhaps TRBD2 as D (5 bases). The CDR3 has 14 residues. The V end lost 0 bases, the J end lost 0 bases, and 5 bases lay between the germline ends. Per the germline V gene, CDR1 is SGDLS and CDR2 is YYNGEE.

This clone has just one count. V is TRBV27 and J is TRBJ1-5; 8 bases fit TRBD1. Germline V CDR1 and CDR2: MNHEY, SMNVEV (reference sequence). V lost 5 bases to trimming and J lost 7 bases; unmatched junction nucleotides: 10. The CDR3 is 15 residues long. DNA of the CDR3: TGTGCCAGCAGTCTAGGACAGGGATCGGGGCAGCCCCAGCATTTT. Residues: CASSLGQGSGQPQHF.

The rearrangement joins TRBV4-1 to TRBJ2-5; 12 positions agree with TRBD2. Germline V gene data show CDR1 as MGHRA and CDR2 as YSYEKL. Germline trimming cut 0 bases from V and 13 bases from J; bases unmatched to any gene: 15. The CDR3 loop spans 17 amino acids. Here the CDR3 DNA reads TGCGCCAGCAGCCAAGATTTAAGGACTAGCGGGATGGGTAGTCCGTACTTC. Protein: CASSQDLRTSGMGSPYF.